Listed here are 27 T cell receptor beta chains from one sample, sequenced in a study of graft-versus-host responses after intestinal transplantation. The data were produced by immunoSEQ multiplex PCR, yet TCRdb's version contains in-frame clones alone and is incomplete. The sample carries around 18,000 clones, 80% to 90% recorded once. The material sequenced was PBMCs, taken about 110 days after intestinal transplant. These receptors all come from a human patient who received an intestinal transplant, so some T cells may come from the graft donor.

Only a few counts were recorded for this clone. The J gene is TRBJ1-3, the V gene TRBV7-6, with D possibly matching TRBD1 (5 bases). V was trimmed by 3 bases and J by 0 bases, leaving 15 bases between them. Germline V lookup: CDR1 SGHVS, CDR2 FNYEAQ. The CDR3 extends over 17 amino acids. The chain's CDR3 is CASSLWARTSSGNTIYF. The CDR3 bases are TGTGCCAGCAGCTTGTGGGCTCGGACAAGCTCTGGAAACACCATATATTTT. Complete variable domain (other parts from reference TRBV7-6 and TRBJ1-3): GAGVSQSPRYKVTKRGQDVALRCDPISGHVSLYWYRQALGQGPEFLTYFNYEAQQDKSGLPNDRFSAERPEGSISTLTIQRTEQRDSAMYRCASSLWARTSSGNTIYFGEGSWLTVV.

This clone is a singleton in its sample. This chain connects TRBV25-1 to TRBJ2-3, with 7 bases aligning to TRBD1. With 10 bases clipped from V and 0 bases from J, the junction kept 7 bases outside the gene matches. CDR1 and CDR2 (germline): MGHDK, SYGVNS. The CDR3 sequence is 14 residues long. The CDR3 spells CATEGALSTDTQYF. Here the CDR3 DNA reads TGTGCCACCGAGGGGGCATTAAGCACAGATACGCAGTATTTT.

This chain uses TRBV28 with TRBJ1-2; unclear D gene. CDR1 and CDR2 from the germline V gene are MDHEN and SYDVKM. The V end lost 1 base, the J end lost 0 bases, and 9 bases lay between the germline ends. CDR3 length equals 15 residues. CDR3 sequence reads: CASSLSGSSNYGYTF. CDR3 in DNA: TGTGCCAGCAGTTTATCGGGCAGCTCTAACTATGGCTACACCTTC.

In DNA, the CDR3 is TGTGCCAGCATCCCTCGGACCGGGGAGCTGTTTTTT. Amino acids: CASIPRTGELFF. This chain uses TRBV6-1 with TRBJ2-2; no reliable D call. CDR3 length: 12 residues. CDR1 and CDR2 (germline): MNHNS, SASEGT. V dropped 7 bases and J dropped 5 bases, with 8 bases sitting between them.

This chain connects TRBV18 to TRBJ2-3, with D possibly matching TRBD1 (6 bases). Germline V lookup: CDR1 KGHSH, CDR2 LQKENI. Between the trimmed V and J ends, which lost 6 bases and 2 bases, there was a span of 9 bases. The CDR3 spans 13 residues. The CDR3 here is CASSRDTTDTQYF. CDR3 sequence (DNA): TGTGCCAGCTCCCGGGACACCACAGATACGCAGTATTTT.

The chain has TRBV7-2 and TRBJ1-2; 12 bases fit TRBD1. This CDR3 contains 15 residues. Looked up from germline, CDR1 is SGHTA and CDR2 is FQGNSA. V shed 5 bases, J shed 5 bases, and the junction held 6 bases outside the gene matches. DNA for the CDR3: TGTGCCAGCAGCCCCGGGACAGGGGGCGGGTATGGCTACACCTTC. Translation gives CASSPGTGGGYGYTF.

The chain has TRBV4-3 and TRBJ2-3; the match to TRBD2 covers 8 bases. There are 19 residues in the CDR3. Germline CDR1 and CDR2: LGHNA and YSLEER. Trimming removed 1 base from V and 2 bases from J; junction bases left unmatched: 14. The CDR3 spells CASSQGLAPDLRYTDTQYF. The CDR3 bases are TGCGCCAGCAGCCAAGGACTAGCGCCAGACCTACGGTACACAGATACGCAGTATTTT.

The chain employs TRBV5-8 and TRBJ1-5; D possibly corresponds to TRBD1 (5 bases). CDR3 length: 15 amino acids. Germline V gene sequence: CDR1 SGHTS, CDR2 YDEGEE. The ends were cut back, 0 bases at V and 6 bases at J, with 13 bases in the middle. Written as DNA, the CDR3 is TGTGCCAGCAGCTTGGAAGGGGCCCCGGGTCAGCCCCAGCATTTT. Its translation: CASSLEGAPGQPQHF.

This clone has a handful of counts. The chain uses TRBV11-2 and TRBJ2-7, with a weak D call TRBD1 (6 bases). The CDR3 runs 15 residues. Deletions cut 3 bases from V and 1 base from J, with 13 bases between. Germline V gene sequence: CDR1 SGHAT, CDR2 FQNNGV. CDR3 coding DNA: TGTGCCAGCAGCTTTGGACAGCCAATTTCCTACGAGCAGTACTTC. It translates to CASSFGQPISYEQYF.

This clone was seen a few times. The chain uses TRBV6-1 and TRBJ1-1, with D possibly being TRBD1 (5 bases). The ends were cut back, 11 bases at V and 2 bases at J, with 12 bases in the middle. The CDR3 length is 12 residues. Germline CDR1 and CDR2: MNHNS and SASEGT. Here the CDR3 reads CAVQGDNTEAFF. The CDR3 DNA reads as TGTGCCGTTCAAGGGGATAACACTGAAGCTTTCTTT.

In this sample, this clone turned up a few times. The V gene is TRBV9, the J gene TRBJ1-4; 8 positions agree with TRBD1. V shed 0 bases and J 8 bases; nucleotides not matched to a gene: 6. Looked up from germline, CDR1 is SGDLS and CDR2 is YYNGEE. The CDR3 loop spans 15 amino acids. Here the CDR3 DNA reads TGTGCCAGCAGCGTAGGTGGACAGGGAAAGGAAAAACTGTTTTTT. Translated, it gives CASSVGGQGKEKLFF.

This chain joins TRBV30 and TRBJ2-3; D unclear. There are 14 residues in the CDR3. Germline V gene lookup returns CDR1 GTSNPN and CDR2 SVGIG (reference sequence). Trimming left V 2 bases short and J 5 bases short, with 14 bases between. The CDR3 region has the DNA TGTGCCTGGAGTCTGAGCGCACAGCTAGATACGCAGTATTTT. Translation gives CAWSLSAQLDTQYF.

This chain links TRBV27 with TRBJ2-7; 7 positions agree with TRBD2. The CDR3 consists of 14 residues. Germline V lookup: CDR1 MNHEY, CDR2 SMNVEV (reference sequence). V shed 3 bases and J 0 bases; nucleotides not matched to a gene: 2. This chain's CDR3 is CASSFGGSSYEQYF. The CDR3, as DNA: TGTGCCAGCAGTTTCGGCGGGAGCTCCTACGAGCAGTACTTC.

The V gene is TRBV7-6, the J gene TRBJ1-5; D not certain. The V end was cut by 2 bases, the J end by 2 bases, with 10 bases between. Germline CDR1 SGHVS, CDR2 FNYEAQ. The CDR3 is made up of 15 amino acids. The CDR3 is CASSLNYGGNQPQHF. CDR3 nucleotides: TGTGCCAGCAGCTTAAATTATGGGGGCAATCAGCCCCAGCATTTT. Full variable domain (missing parts from reference TRBV7-6 and TRBJ1-5): GAGVSQSPRYKVTKRGQDVALRCDPISGHVSLYWYRQALGQGPEFLTYFNYEAQQDKSGLPNDRFSAERPEGSISTLTIQRTEQRDSAMYRCASSLNYGGNQPQHFGDGTRLSIL.

The chain employs TRBV11-2 and TRBJ2-1, with D possibly TRBD1 on 6 matching bases. The germline V gene has CDR1 SGHAT and CDR2 FQNNGV. V lost 0 bases and J 9 bases, leaving 12 bases between the germline ends. This CDR3 has 14 residues. The CDR3 here is CASSLDRGLGEQFF. The CDR3 nucleotides are TGTGCCAGCAGCTTAGATAGGGGGTTGGGTGAGCAGTTCTTC.

The chain couples TRBV10-3 to TRBJ1-5; TRBD1 matches 11 bases. This CDR3 spans 17 amino acids. Trimming took 2 bases from V and 6 from J; bases not matched to a gene: 9. Germline V lookup: CDR1 ENHRY, CDR2 SYGVKD. CDR3 in DNA: TGTGCCATCAGTGAGCCCGGGACAGGGGGAAGGAGTCAGCCCCAGCATTTT. Translating it yields CAISEPGTGGRSQPQHF.

V and J are TRBV6-5 and TRBJ1-1, with a possible D match to TRBD1 (5 bases). This CDR3 is built from 13 residues. Germline lookup yields CDR1 MNHEY and CDR2 SVGAGI. The V end lost 2 bases, the J end lost 5 bases, and 9 bases lay between the germline ends. CDR3 amino acids: CASSYQGRTEAFF. The CDR3 bases are TGTGCCAGCAGTTACCAGGGAAGAACTGAAGCTTTCTTT.

The chain carries TRBV6-9 and TRBJ2-1; D may match TRBD1 or TRBD2 (6 bases each). Germline loops: CDR1 MNHGY, CDR2 SVAAGI. This CDR3 contains 14 residues. V lost 11 bases, J lost 2 bases, and 16 bases lay in between. This CDR3 is CAGPQGGAYNEQFF. The CDR3 DNA sequence: TGTGCCGGCCCACAGGGAGGTGCCTACAATGAGCAGTTCTTC.

A remark on this clone: Distinct nucleotide sequences in the sample also encode this CDR3. The J gene is TRBJ2-5, the V gene TRBV5-1; no firm D call. The CDR3 sequence is 11 residues long. The V end was cut by 1 base, the J end by 4 bases, with 2 bases between. Per the germline V gene, CDR1 is SGHRS and CDR2 is YFSETQ. The CDR3 region is CASSLSETQYF. The CDR3 DNA reads TGCGCCAGCAGCTTGTCAGAGACCCAGTACTTC. Complete variable domain (other parts from reference TRBV5-1 and TRBJ2-5): KAGVTQTPRYLIKTRGQQVTLSCSPISGHRSVSWYQQTPGQGLQFLFEYFSETQRNKGNFPGRFSGRQFSNSRSEMNVSTLELGDSALYLCASSLSETQYFGPGTRLLVL.

This chain uses TRBV6-6 with TRBJ2-3; 7 bases are a match to TRBD1. CDR1 and CDR2 from the germline V gene are MNHNY and SVGAGI (reference sequence). The CDR3 has 15 residues. The J segment lost 1 base and the V segment lost 5 bases, leaving 6 bases of the junction unmatched. DNA for the CDR3: TGTGCCAGCAGTACCGACAGGGCAGGCACAGATACGCAGTATTTT. Protein product: CASSTDRAGTDTQYF.

CDR3 loop: CASSLVRRAAEAFF. The CDR3 nucleotides read TGTGCCAGCAGCTTAGTCCGCAGGGCCGCTGAAGCTTTCTTT. The genes are TRBV7-9 and TRBJ1-1, with a possible D match to TRBD1 (5 bases). The CDR3 is 14 residues long. Looked up from germline, CDR1 is SEHNR and CDR2 is FQNEAQ (reference sequence). V was shortened by 1 base and J by 6 bases, with 12 bases between the two germline ends.

The chain combines TRBV5-4 with TRBJ1-3; D is uncertain. Germline CDR1 is SGHNT and CDR2 is YYREEE (reference sequence). This CDR3 contains 14 residues. Deletions cut 4 bases from V and 5 bases from J, with 13 bases between. The CDR3 sequence is CASSLTGPRNTIYF. The CDR3 DNA sequence: TGTGCCAGCAGCCTGACCGGGCCGAGAAACACCATATATTTT.

V is TRBV18 and J is TRBJ2-7, with D tentatively TRBD2 (5 bases). The CDR3 consists of 14 residues. Trimming left V 3 bases short and J 5 bases short, with 14 bases between. Germline assignment: CDR1 KGHSH and CDR2 LQKENI. The DNA of the CDR3 is TGTGCCAGCTCACCTATCACTAGTTCCCACGAGCAGTACTTC. Amino acid sequence: CASSPITSSHEQYF.

V and J are TRBV18 and TRBJ2-1; D gene uncertain. Germline values: CDR1 KGHSH, CDR2 LQKENI. The germline V and J ends were trimmed by 5 bases and 9 bases, with 23 bases remaining between them. CDR3 length: 16 amino acids. The CDR3 DNA is TGTGCCAGCTCATGGGCCAGCCGTCTATATTGTTGTGAGCAGTTCTTC. Translated: CASSWASRLYCCEQFF.

The genes are TRBV7-3 and TRBJ2-2; 7 bases line up with TRBD2. The CDR3 has 16 amino acids. Germline CDR1 and CDR2: SGHTA and FQGTGA. J gave up 0 bases and V 5 bases, and 6 bases lay outside the gene matches. The CDR3 here is CASSPRGGANTGELFF. DNA for the CDR3: TGTGCCAGCAGCCCCCGTGGGGGGGCGAACACCGGGGAGCTGTTTTTT.

Written as DNA, the CDR3 is TGCAGCGCCTCCCCGGGACTAGCGGGACGGGAGCAGTTCTTC. It codes for CSASPGLAGREQFF. J is TRBJ2-1 and V is TRBV29-1; 13 bases are a match to TRBD2. In germline, CDR1 is SQVTM, CDR2 ANQGSEA. The CDR3 extends over 14 amino acids. The V gene end was trimmed by 7 bases and the J gene end by 10 bases; junction bases not matched to a gene: 10.

V is TRBV2 and J is TRBJ2-1, with TRBD2 matching over 7 bases. CDR3 length: 15 residues. J lost 4 bases, V lost 5 bases, and 8 bases had no gene match. The germline V gene has CDR1 SNHLY and CDR2 FYNNEI. DNA of the CDR3: TGTGCCAGCAGTCCAGGACTAGGGTCGTACAATGAGCAGTTCTTC. Its protein product is CASSPGLGSYNEQFF.